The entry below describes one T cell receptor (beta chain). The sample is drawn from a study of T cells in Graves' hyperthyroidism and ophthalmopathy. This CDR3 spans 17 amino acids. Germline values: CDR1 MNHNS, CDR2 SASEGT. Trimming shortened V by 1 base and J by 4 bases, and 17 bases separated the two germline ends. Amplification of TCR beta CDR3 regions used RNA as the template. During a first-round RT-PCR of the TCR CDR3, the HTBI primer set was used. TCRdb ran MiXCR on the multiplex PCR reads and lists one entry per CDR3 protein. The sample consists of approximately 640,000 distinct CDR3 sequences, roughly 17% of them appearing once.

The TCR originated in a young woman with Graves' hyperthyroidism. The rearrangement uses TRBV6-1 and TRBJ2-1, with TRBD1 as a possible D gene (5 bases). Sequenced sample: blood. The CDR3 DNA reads TGTGCCAGCAGTGAAGTGGGGCTCCGAGCTAGGTACAATGAGCAGTTCTTC. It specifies CASSEVGLRARYNEQFF.